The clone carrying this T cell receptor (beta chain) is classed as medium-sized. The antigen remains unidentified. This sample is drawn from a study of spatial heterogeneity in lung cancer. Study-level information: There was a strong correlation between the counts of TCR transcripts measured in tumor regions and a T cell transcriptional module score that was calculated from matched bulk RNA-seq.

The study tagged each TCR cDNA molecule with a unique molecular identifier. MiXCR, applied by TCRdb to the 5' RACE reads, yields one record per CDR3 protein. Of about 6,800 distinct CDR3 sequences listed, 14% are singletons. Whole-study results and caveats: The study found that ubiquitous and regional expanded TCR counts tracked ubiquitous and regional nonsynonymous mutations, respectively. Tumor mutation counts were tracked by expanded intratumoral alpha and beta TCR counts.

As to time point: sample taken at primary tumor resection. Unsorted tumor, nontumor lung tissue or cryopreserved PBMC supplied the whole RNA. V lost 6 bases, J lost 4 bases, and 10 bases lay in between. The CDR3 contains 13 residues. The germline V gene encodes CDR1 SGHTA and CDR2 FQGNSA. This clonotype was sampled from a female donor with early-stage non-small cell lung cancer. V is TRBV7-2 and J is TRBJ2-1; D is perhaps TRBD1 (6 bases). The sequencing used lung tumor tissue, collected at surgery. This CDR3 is CASRQGSYNEQFF. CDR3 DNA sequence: TGTGCCAGCAGACAGGGCAGTTACAATGAGCAGTTCTTC.